These 27 T cell receptor beta chains were all obtained from the same sample, sequenced in a study of radiotherapy plus CTLA-4 blockade in lung cancer (dated by TCRdb to 2016 to 2019). Libraries were prepared through the immunoSEQ multiplex PCR assay. Not all clones reach the TCRdb copy of this immuneACCESS table, which keeps in-frame sequences only. Checked studies attribute under half of the gap to unresolved V genes and leave the rest unexplained. In all, the sample holds 70,000 to 95,000 clones, and around nine tenths of those were seen once. Around 15% of the sample goes to the ten largest clones. The sample here was peripheral blood, taken from a patient treated with radiotherapy plus ipilimumab. The receptors shown here come from a human donor with non-small cell lung cancer that progressed on radiotherapy plus ipilimumab.

The V gene is TRBV6-6, the J gene TRBJ1-4; D uncertain. CDR1 is MNHNY and CDR2 is SVGAGI in the germline V gene (reference sequence). The V and J ends lost 6 bases and 2 bases respectively, with 10 bases between them. The CDR3 runs 14 residues. Here the CDR3 reads CASRSGGTNEKLFF. CDR3 nucleotide sequence: TGTGCCAGCAGGTCCGGTGGGACTAATGAAAAACTGTTTTTT.

V usage is TRBV25-1 and J usage is TRBJ1-6, with unresolved D. This CDR3 spans 12 amino acids. V shed 2 bases and J shed 9 bases, with 5 bases lying between them. Germline CDR1 MGHDK, CDR2 SYGVNS. The CDR3 DNA reads as TGTGCCAGCAGTGAAGGCCCTTCACCCCTCCACTTT. Protein sequence: CASSEGPSPLHF.

As DNA, the CDR3 is TGTGCCAGTAGTATGCAACAGGGCAGGAACGAGCAGTACTTC. Protein product: CASSMQQGRNEQYF. The chain is built from TRBV19 and TRBJ2-7; TRBD1 is a possible D gene (6 bases). The CDR3 has 14 residues. CDR1 is LNHDA and CDR2 is SQIVND in the germline V gene (reference sequence). The V end lost 3 bases, the J end lost 5 bases, and 14 bases lay between the germline ends.

The J gene is TRBJ1-2, the V gene TRBV7-2; D unresolved. Germline CDR1 and CDR2: SGHTA and FQGNSA. The CDR3 is made up of 14 amino acids. Trimming stripped 6 bases from V and 4 bases from J, with 15 bases between. DNA for the CDR3: TGTGCCAGCAGAGAAGCTTGGTCTGTCTATGGCTACACCTTC. It encodes CASREAWSVYGYTF.

The rearrangement uses TRBV7-3 and TRBJ2-7; TRBD1 matches 8 bases. V shed 5 bases and J 2 bases; nucleotides not matched to a gene: 8. Germline V gives CDR1 SGHTA, CDR2 FQGTGA. The CDR3 is 15 residues long. The CDR3 DNA is TGTGCCAGCAGCGAATACGGGACAGGAGCCTACGAGCAGTACTTC. It is translated as CASSEYGTGAYEQYF.

The V gene is TRBV6-1, the J gene TRBJ1-6, with TRBD1 identical over 7 bases. The CDR3 is 15 amino acids. Looked up from germline, CDR1 is MNHNS and CDR2 is SASEGT. Trimming took 4 bases from V and 3 from J; bases not matched to a gene: 3. CDR3 in amino acids: CASSGAGGYNSPLHF. CDR3 nucleotide sequence: TGTGCCAGCAGTGGTGCAGGGGGCTATAATTCACCCCTCCACTTT.

The chain couples TRBV19 to TRBJ1-1; D is undetermined. There are 12 residues in the CDR3. The germline V gene has CDR1 LNHDA and CDR2 SQIVND (reference sequence). Trimming took off 5 bases at V and 0 bases at J, with 4 bases between the two ends. CDR3 coding DNA: TGTGCCAGTAGTGAAGTGAACACTGAAGCTTTCTTT. Translating gives CASSEVNTEAFF. The full variable domain, in which reference TRBV19 and TRBJ1-1 provide the parts outside the CDR3, is DGGITQSPKYLFRKEGQNVTLSCEQNLNHDAMYWYRQDPGQGLRLIYYSQIVNDFQKGDIAEGYSVSREKKESFPLTVTSAQKNPTAFYLCASSEVNTEAFFGQGTRLTVV.

CDR3 amino acids: CAWSAGTLRGTDTQYF. In DNA, the CDR3 is TGTGCCTGGAGTGCCGGGACATTACGGGGCACAGATACGCAGTATTTT. This chain links TRBV30 with TRBJ2-3; perhaps TRBD1 as D (6 bases). Germline CDR1 and CDR2: GTSNPN and SVGIG (reference sequence). The length of the CDR3 is 16 residues. V shed 1 base and J shed 1 base, with 15 bases lying between them.

The chain links TRBV19 to TRBJ1-2, with D maybe TRBD1 (6 bases). CDR1 is LNHDA and CDR2 is SQIVND in the germline V gene (reference sequence). V lost 3 bases and J 0 bases, leaving 26 bases between the germline ends. The CDR3 loop spans 20 amino acids. CDR3 residues: CASSIRDTGTPFLANYGYTF. In DNA form, the CDR3 reads TGTGCCAGTAGTATTCGGGACACCGGAACTCCCTTCTTAGCTAACTATGGCTACACCTTC.

The chain carries TRBV10-3 and TRBJ1-6; tentative D call: TRBD1 (5 bases). The V end lost 3 bases, the J end lost 8 bases, and 14 bases lay between the germline ends. Germline V CDR1 and CDR2: ENHRY, SYGVKD. The CDR3 runs to 15 residues. This CDR3 is CAISDTTGGYSPLHF. The CDR3 DNA reads as TGTGCCATCAGTGACACAACAGGCGGGTATTCACCCCTCCACTTT.

This clone showed up just once. V and J are TRBV6-1 and TRBJ2-3; tentative D call: TRBD2 (5 bases). CDR1 is MNHNS, CDR2 SASEGT, per germline. The CDR3 runs 13 residues. The ends were cut back, 6 bases at V and 3 bases at J, with 10 bases in the middle. Written as DNA, the CDR3 is TGTGCCAGCAGCGTGCCGGGAACAGATACGCAGTATTTT. Protein product: CASSVPGTDTQYF.

V is TRBV4-2 and J is TRBJ2-7; D gene ambiguous. Germline CDR1 LGHNA, CDR2 YNFKEQ. The CDR3 covers 15 residues. V gave up 0 bases and J gave up 3 bases, with 12 bases separating them. The DNA of the CDR3 is TGTGCCAGCAGCCAAGATTACAGAACAGACTACGAGCAGTACTTC. The encoded protein is CASSQDYRTDYEQYF.

This chain uses TRBV18 with TRBJ2-5, with 12 positions matching TRBD1. Germline CDR1 reads KGHSH; CDR2 reads LQKENI. The CDR3 is 17 residues long. V trimming: 6 bases; J trimming: 4 bases; junction bases outside the gene matches: 12. CDR3 sequence (DNA): TGTGCCAGCTCTCCCCAAGCGCCGGGACAGGGGGCAGAGACCCAGTACTTC. Translation gives CASSPQAPGQGAETQYF.

This clone appeared a few times. The V and J genes are TRBV11-2 and TRBJ1-6, with D possibly matching TRBD1 (5 bases). In germline, CDR1 is SGHAT, CDR2 FQNNGV. Trimming removed 5 bases from V and 9 bases from J, with 26 bases in between. The CDR3 is 18 amino acids. DNA of the CDR3: TGTGCCAGCAGCCCCAGCAGGGCAGGGCTCAATGTGGTTTCACCCCTCCACTTT. It encodes CASSPSRAGLNVVSPLHF. Variable domain in full (rest from reference TRBV11-2 and TRBJ1-6): EAGVAQSPRYKIIEKRQSVAFWCNPISGHATLYWYQQILGQGPKLLIQFQNNGVVDDSQLPKDRFSAERLKGVDSTLKIQPAKLEDSAVYLCASSPSRAGLNVVSPLHFGNGTRLTVT.

The chain couples TRBV30 to TRBJ1-6, with D possibly being TRBD1 (5 bases). V lost 2 bases and J 0 bases, leaving 14 bases between the germline ends. The CDR3 length is 17 residues. Germline CDR1 is GTSNPN and CDR2 is SVGIG (reference sequence). CDR3 bases: TGTGCCTGGAGTTCCCTGACAGAAAGCTCCTATAATTCACCCCTCCACTTT. This codes for CAWSSLTESSYNSPLHF.

This clone has a single count. The chain uses TRBV2 and TRBJ1-2; perhaps TRBD1 as D (5 bases). V was cut by 6 bases and J by 8 bases, with 10 bases left in between. The CDR3 runs to 11 residues. CDR1 and CDR2 from the germline V gene are SNHLY and FYNNEI. The CDR3 protein is CASRQEIGYTF. CDR3 nucleotide sequence: TGTGCCAGCAGACAGGAAATAGGCTACACCTTC.

This chain joins TRBV18 and TRBJ2-3, with no clear D. The CDR3 contains 13 residues. Deletions cut 2 bases from V and 3 bases from J, with 6 bases between. Germline CDR1 KGHSH, CDR2 LQKENI. The CDR3 DNA reads as TGTGCCAGCTCACCAGATCCGACAGATACGCAGTATTTT. Its protein product is CASSPDPTDTQYF.

The V and J genes are TRBV7-3 and TRBJ2-1, with TRBD1 identical over 12 bases. The junction had 10 bases not matched to a gene; V was cut back by 4 bases and J by 9 bases. The CDR3 length is 16 residues. CDR1 is SGHTA, CDR2 FQGTGA, per germline. The CDR3, as DNA: TGTGCCAGCAGCTCCTCTCCGGGACAGGGGGCGGCTGAGCAGTTCTTC. Protein sequence: CASSSSPGQGAAEQFF. The variable domain in full, completed from reference TRBV7-3 and TRBJ2-1, reads GAGVSQTPSNKVTEKGKYVELRCDPISGHTALYWYRQSLGQGPEFLIYFQGTGAADDSGLPNDRFFAVRPEGSVSTLKIQRTERGDSAVYLCASSSSPGQGAAEQFFGPGTRLTVL.

This clone was seen a single time. The chain employs TRBV2 and TRBJ2-7, with 12 bases that match TRBD2. The J segment lost 3 bases and the V segment lost 8 bases, leaving 8 bases of the junction unmatched. This CDR3 region has 15 residues. Germline assignment: CDR1 SNHLY and CDR2 FYNNEI. The CDR3 sequence is CASFASGGDHYEQYF. The CDR3 bases are TGTGCCAGCTTTGCTAGCGGGGGGGACCACTACGAGCAGTACTTC.

The rearrangement joins TRBV29-1 to TRBJ1-3; D unclear. CDR3 length: 14 amino acids. CDR1 SQVTM and CDR2 ANQGSEA come from the germline V gene. V dropped 0 bases and J dropped 1 base, with 7 bases sitting between them. CDR3 amino acids: CSVEDSRSGNTIYF. The CDR3 DNA reads TGCAGCGTTGAAGATTCCAGGTCTGGAAACACCATATATTTT.

The chain is built from TRBV2 and TRBJ1-2, with D possibly TRBD1 on 6 matching bases. V lost 7 bases and J lost 4, with 13 bases in between. The germline gives CDR1 SNHLY, CDR2 FYNNEI. The CDR3 totals 13 residues. CDR3 in amino acids: CASIRTETYGYTF. CDR3 sequence (DNA): TGTGCCAGCATCCGGACAGAAACCTATGGCTACACCTTC.

The rearrangement joins TRBV5-1 to TRBJ2-6, with D hard to call. The CDR3 extends over 15 amino acids. CDR1 is SGHRS, CDR2 YFSETQ, per germline. V lost 0 bases and J lost 2, with 6 bases in between. The CDR3, as DNA: TGCGCCAGCAGCTTGGAGCGCCCTGGGGCCAACGTCCTGACTTTC. Protein sequence: CASSLERPGANVLTF.

This clone was counted a single time. This chain uses TRBV10-1 with TRBJ1-1; 9 nucleotides line up with TRBD1. The CDR3 sequence is 14 residues long. V shed 6 bases, J shed 4 bases, and the junction held 6 bases outside the gene matches. CDR1 and CDR2 from the germline V gene are WNHNN and SYGVQD (reference sequence). The CDR3 DNA sequence: TGCGCCAGCAGCGGCCGGGACAGGGCCACTGAAGCTTTCTTT. Translating gives CASSGRDRATEAFF.

V usage is TRBV7-2 and J usage is TRBJ2-3; D may be TRBD2 (5 bases). The CDR3 length is 13 residues. The V end was cut by 6 bases, the J end by 4 bases, with 11 bases between. From germline, CDR1 is SGHTA and CDR2 FQGNSA. CDR3 DNA: TGTGCCAGCAGTCGAGGGATGGCAGATACGCAGTATTTT. The encoded protein is CASSRGMADTQYF.

The J gene is TRBJ2-2, the V gene TRBV5-1; D not resolved. Trimming took 4 bases from V and 4 from J, leaving 11 bases between them. Germline CDR1 and CDR2: SGHRS and YFSETQ. This CDR3 is 14 amino acids long. CDR3 coding DNA: TGCGCCAGCAGCCCGTGGGATGGCACCGGGGAGCTGTTTTTT. Its translation: CASSPWDGTGELFF.

The rearrangement joins TRBV5-1 to TRBJ1-4, with a weak D call TRBD1 (5 bases). Trimming left V 0 bases short and J 1 base short, with 10 bases between. Per germline, CDR1 SGHRS and CDR2 YFSETQ. The CDR3 loop spans 16 amino acids. CDR3 amino acids: CASSLVKGLTNEKLFF. The CDR3 DNA reads TGCGCCAGCAGCTTGGTAAAGGGACTAACTAATGAAAAACTGTTTTTT.

The J gene is TRBJ2-2, the V gene TRBV28; D might be TRBD1 (6 bases). The CDR3 contains 14 residues. Germline CDR1 is MDHEN and CDR2 is SYDVKM. Trimming took off 8 bases at V and 5 bases at J, with 15 bases between the two ends. In DNA form, the CDR3 reads TGTGCCAGCGGCTTAGGGGGTCTAACCGGGGAGCTGTTTTTT. Protein: CASGLGGLTGELFF.